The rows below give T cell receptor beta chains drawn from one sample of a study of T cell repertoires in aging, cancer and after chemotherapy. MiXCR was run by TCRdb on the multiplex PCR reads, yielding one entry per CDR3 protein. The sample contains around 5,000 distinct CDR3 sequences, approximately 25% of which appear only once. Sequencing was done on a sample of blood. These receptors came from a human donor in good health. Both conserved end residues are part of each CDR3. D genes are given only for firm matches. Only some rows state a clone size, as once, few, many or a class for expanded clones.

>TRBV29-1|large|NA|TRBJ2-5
CSVQGTPETQYF
TGCAGCGTTCAAGGGACACCCGAGACCCAGTACTTC
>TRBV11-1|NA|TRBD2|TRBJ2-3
CASSSGLAGARSTDTQYF
TGTGCCAGCAGCTCAGGACTAGCGGGAGCTCGGAGCACAGATACGCAGTATTTT
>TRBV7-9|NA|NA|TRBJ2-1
CASSLGRANYNEQFF
TGTGCCAGCAGCTTAGGGAGGGCCAACTACAATGAGCAGTTCTTC
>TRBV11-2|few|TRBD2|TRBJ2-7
CASSPPGGRGYEQYF
TGTGCCAGCAGTCCGCCGGGGGGGAGGGGCTACGAGCAGTACTTC
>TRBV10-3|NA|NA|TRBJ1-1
CAISPTGRNTEAFF
TGTGCCATCAGTCCTACAGGGAGGAACACTGAAGCTTTCTTT
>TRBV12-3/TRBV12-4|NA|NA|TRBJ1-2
CASSSRQDYGYTF
TGTGCCAGCAGTTCCCGACAGGACTATGGCTACACCTTC
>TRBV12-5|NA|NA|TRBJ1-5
CASGAEENQPQHF
TGTGCTAGTGGTGCCGAAGAGAATCAGCCCCAGCATTTT
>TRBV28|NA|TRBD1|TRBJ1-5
CASSLQGQGISQPQHF
TGTGCCAGCAGTTTACAAGGACAGGGGATAAGTCAGCCCCAGCATTTT
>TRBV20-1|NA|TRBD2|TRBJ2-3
CSATWTSSDTQYF
TGCAGTGCTACCTGGACTAGTAGCGATACGCAGTATTTT
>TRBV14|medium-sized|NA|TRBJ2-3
CASSQPGVGGADTQYF
TGTGCCAGCAGCCAGCCGGGAGTGGGGGGCGCAGATACGCAGTATTTT
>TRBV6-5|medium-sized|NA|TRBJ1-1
CASTGTGGTEAFF
TGTGCCAGCACGGGAACGGGGGGCACTGAAGCTTTCTTT
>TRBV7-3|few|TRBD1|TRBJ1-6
CASSLTGQGSNSPLHF
TGTGCCAGCAGCTTAACCGGACAGGGTTCTAATTCACCCCTCCACTTT
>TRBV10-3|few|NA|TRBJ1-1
CAYGGRESEAFF
TGTGCCTATGGGGGGCGGGAGTCTGAAGCTTTCTTT
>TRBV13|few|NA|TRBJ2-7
CASSLGGGYEQYF
TGTGCCAGCAGCTTAGGCGGGGGCTACGAGCAGTACTTC
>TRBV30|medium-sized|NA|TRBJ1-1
CAWNPGNTEAFF
TGTGCCTGGAACCCTGGTAACACTGAAGCTTTCTTT
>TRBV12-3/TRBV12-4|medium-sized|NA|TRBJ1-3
CASSLFRGNTIYF
TGTGCCAGCAGTTTATTCCGTGGAAACACCATATATTTT
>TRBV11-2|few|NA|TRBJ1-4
CASSITPQGLNEKLFF
TGTGCCAGCAGCATCACCCCACAGGGCCTTAATGAAAAACTGTTTTTT
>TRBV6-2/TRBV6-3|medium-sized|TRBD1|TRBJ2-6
CASRGQGAGANVLTF
TGTGCCAGCAGAGGACAGGGTGCAGGGGCCAACGTCCTGACTTTC
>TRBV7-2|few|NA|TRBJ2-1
CASSLGQGNNEQFF
TGTGCCAGCAGCCTCGGGCAGGGAAACAATGAGCAGTTCTTC
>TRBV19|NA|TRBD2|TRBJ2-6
CASSMVSGGANVLTF
TGTGCCAGTAGTATGGTTAGCGGGGGGGCCAACGTCCTGACTTTC
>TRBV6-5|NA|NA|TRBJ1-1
CASSYGGPPSNTEAFF
TGTGCCAGCAGTTATGGAGGACCTCCGTCGAACACTGAAGCTTTCTTT
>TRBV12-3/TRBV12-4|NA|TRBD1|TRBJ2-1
CASSRRDRGYNEQFF
TGTGCCAGCAGCCGCCGGGACAGGGGATATAATGAGCAGTTCTTC
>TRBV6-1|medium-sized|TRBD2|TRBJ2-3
CASIQREPFKDTQYF
TGTGCCAGCATACAGCGGGAGCCCTTCAAAGATACGCAGTATTTT
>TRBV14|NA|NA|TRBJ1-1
CASSPMMGGGTEAFF
TGTGCCAGCAGCCCTATGATGGGGGGAGGCACTGAAGCTTTCTTT
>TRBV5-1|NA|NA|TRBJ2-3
CASRLDPGNPTDTQYF
TGCGCCAGCAGGCTCGATCCAGGGAACCCAACAGATACGCAGTATTTT
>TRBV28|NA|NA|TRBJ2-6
CASNMKGLRSGANVLTF
TGTGCCAGCAATATGAAGGGACTCCGCTCTGGGGCCAACGTCCTGACTTTC
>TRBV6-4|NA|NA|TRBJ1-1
CASSERSETEAFF
TGTGCCAGCAGTGAAAGGTCGGAGACTGAAGCTTTCTTT
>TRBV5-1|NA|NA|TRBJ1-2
CTSSVYRSGYTF
TGCACCAGCAGCGTTTACAGAAGTGGCTACACCTTC
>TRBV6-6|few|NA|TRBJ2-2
CASSPGRMGGQYTGELFF
TGTGCCAGCAGTCCCGGACGTATGGGGGGGCAATATACCGGGGAGCTGTTTTTT
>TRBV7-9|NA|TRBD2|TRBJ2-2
CVSRGGSNTGELFF
TGTGTCAGCCGGGGGGGGTCGAACACCGGGGAGCTGTTTTTT
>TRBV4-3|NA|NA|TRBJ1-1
CASSQDRGGRNTEAFF
TGCGCCAGCAGCCAAGATCGGGGCGGCCGGAACACTGAAGCTTTCTTT
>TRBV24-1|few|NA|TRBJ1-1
CATSVRLNTEAFF
TGTGCCACCAGTGTCAGACTGAACACTGAAGCTTTCTTT
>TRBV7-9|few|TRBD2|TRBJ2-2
CASRGGSNTGELFF
TGTGCCAGCCGGGGGGGGTCGAACACCGGGGAGCTGTTTTTT
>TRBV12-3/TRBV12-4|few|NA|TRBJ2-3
CASSLSGGGTQYF
TGTGCCAGCAGTTTGAGCGGCGGGGGCACGCAGTATTTT
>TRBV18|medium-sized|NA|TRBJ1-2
CAIDSGRSPYGYTF
TGTGCCATCGATAGCGGGAGGTCCCCCTATGGCTACACCTTC
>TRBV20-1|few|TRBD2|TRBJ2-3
CSSIAGGLGTDTQYF
TGCAGTTCAATAGCGGGAGGTCTCGGCACAGATACGCAGTATTTT
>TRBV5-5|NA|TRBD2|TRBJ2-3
CASGRLAGVTDTQYF
TGTGCCAGCGGGAGACTAGCGGGGGTCACAGATACGCAGTATTTT
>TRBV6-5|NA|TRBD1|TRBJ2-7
CASSDRDYEQYF
TGTGCCAGCAGCGACAGGGACTACGAGCAGTACTTC
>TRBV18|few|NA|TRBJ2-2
CASSPRTDDTGELFF
TGTGCCAGCTCACCTCGGACAGATGACACCGGGGAGCTGTTTTTT
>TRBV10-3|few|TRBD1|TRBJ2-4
CAISEPSQGAVKNIQYF
TGTGCCATCAGTGAGCCCTCCCAGGGGGCTGTCAAAAACATTCAGTACTTC